A single sample is the source of the 21 T cell receptor beta chains below, sequenced in a study of cytomegalovirus exposure and HLA in healthy donors. Primers for the PCR totalled 60 Vbeta and 13 Jbeta. Repertoires were generated with immunoSEQ multiplex PCR, while TCRdb's copy carries only in-frame clones and drops some. The sample has around 80,000 clones; around 84% are singletons. Specimen: PBMCs. These receptors originate from a man in his forties in good health and CMV-seronegative.

The chain has TRBV29-1 and TRBJ2-1, with 12 bases fitting TRBD2. Germline lookup yields CDR1 SQVTM and CDR2 ANQGSEA. Trimming removed 3 bases from V and 2 bases from J; junction bases left unmatched: 8. There are 17 residues in the CDR3. CDR3: CSVEGLAGGNTYNEQFF. The CDR3 coding sequence is TGCAGCGTTGAGGGGCTAGCGGGAGGGAATACCTACAATGAGCAGTTCTTC.

The CDR3 nucleotides are TGTGCCAGCAGCTTAGTCCCTAGCGGGAGCTCCTACGAGCAGTACTTC. It encodes CASSLVPSGSSYEQYF. The chain combines TRBV7-2 with TRBJ2-7; 10 positions match TRBD2. Losses at the gene ends were 1 base for V and 0 bases for J; bases not matched to a gene: 3. This CDR3 is built from 16 residues. Germline CDR1 is SGHTA and CDR2 is FQGNSA.

The chain couples TRBV5-1 to TRBJ2-5; 9 nucleotides match TRBD1. The germline CDR1 and CDR2 sequences are SGHRS and YFSETQ. CDR3 length: 16 amino acids. Trimming at V came to 1 base and at J to 4 bases, leaving 8 bases not matched to a gene. The CDR3 coding sequence is TGCGCCAGCAGCTTGAGTCCACAGGGGGCGTCAGAGACCCAGTACTTC. Translation gives CASSLSPQGASETQYF.

The gene calls are TRBV29-1 and TRBJ2-7; 7 nucleotides align to TRBD2. Germline V gene data show CDR1 as SQVTM and CDR2 as ANQGSEA. CDR3 length: 15 amino acids. J was trimmed by 0 bases and V by 4 bases; bases with no gene match: 9. CDR3 DNA: TGCAGCGTTGCCTGGAGGCGGGAGTCCTCCTACGAGCAGTACTTC. This encodes CSVAWRRESSYEQYF.

The gene calls are TRBV28 and TRBJ2-3; D unclear. Per the germline V gene, CDR1 is MDHEN and CDR2 is SYDVKM. Trimming shortened V by 6 bases and J by 4 bases, and 14 bases separated the two germline ends. The CDR3 is 14 amino acids. The CDR3 nucleotides are TGTGCCAGCAGCACAAACTTCGGGTCAGATACGCAGTATTTT. This gives the protein CASSTNFGSDTQYF. Full variable domain (outside the CDR3, taken from reference TRBV28 and TRBJ2-3): DVKVTQSSRYLVKRTGEKVFLECVQDMDHENMFWYRQDPGLGLRLIYFSYDVKMKEKGDIPEGYSVSREKKERFSLILESASTNQTSMYLCASSTNFGSDTQYFGPGTRLTVL.

The rearrangement joins TRBV5-4 to TRBJ2-3, with TRBD2 as a possible D gene (5 bases). The germline V gene has CDR1 SGHNT and CDR2 YYREEE (reference sequence). V dropped 4 bases and J dropped 2 bases, with 11 bases sitting between them. There are 14 residues in the CDR3. For the CDR3, the DNA is TGTGCCAGCAGCCCGGAGGCCCACACAGATACGCAGTATTTT. Protein: CASSPEAHTDTQYF.

This sequence joins TRBV6-1 and TRBJ2-1; D is undetermined. V was trimmed by 4 bases and J by 3 bases, leaving 10 bases between them. The CDR3 length is 14 residues. From germline, CDR1 is MNHNS and CDR2 SASEGT. CDR3 DNA sequence: TGTGCCAGCAGTGGAGAAAATTTCTACAATGAGCAGTTCTTC. Residues: CASSGENFYNEQFF.

This sequence joins TRBV30 and TRBJ2-7; 7 bases align to TRBD1. This CDR3 spans 15 amino acids. Trimming at V came to 0 bases and at J to 2 bases, leaving 7 bases not matched to a gene. The germline CDR1 and CDR2 sequences are GTSNPN and SVGIG (reference sequence). The CDR3 sequence: CAWSVQGPQTYEQYF. The DNA of the CDR3 is TGTGCCTGGAGTGTACAGGGGCCACAGACCTACGAGCAGTACTTC. The full variable domain, in which reference TRBV30 and TRBJ2-7 provide the parts outside the CDR3, is SQTIHQWPATLVQPVGSPLSLECTVEGTSNPNLYWYRQAAGRGLQLLFYSVGIGQISSEVPQNLSASRPQDRQFILSSKKLLLSDSGFYLCAWSVQGPQTYEQYFGPGTRLTVT.

This sequence joins TRBV28 and TRBJ1-5; D remains unclear. Trimming pared 5 bases from V and 7 bases from J, leaving 12 bases between. Germline CDR1 is MDHEN and CDR2 is SYDVKM. CDR3 length: 13 residues. The CDR3 DNA reads TGTGCCAGCAGTCCGGGGTGGTGGCAGCCCCAGCATTTT. It yields the protein CASSPGWWQPQHF. Variable domain in full (rest from reference TRBV28 and TRBJ1-5): DVKVTQSSRYLVKRTGEKVFLECVQDMDHENMFWYRQDPGLGLRLIYFSYDVKMKEKGDIPEGYSVSREKKERFSLILESASTNQTSMYLCASSPGWWQPQHFGDGTRLSIL.

V usage is TRBV5-1 and J usage is TRBJ2-1; TRBD2 agrees at 13 bases. J was trimmed by 7 bases and V by 4 bases; bases with no gene match: 5. Germline CDR1 reads SGHRS; CDR2 reads YFSETQ. The CDR3 spans 15 residues. The DNA of the CDR3 is TGCGCCAGCAGCGGAACTAGCGGGAGGGCGAATGAGCAGTTCTTC. Translating it yields CASSGTSGRANEQFF.

The V gene is TRBV7-2, the J gene TRBJ1-2; 7 bases agree with TRBD1. The CDR3 runs 15 residues. The trim removed 6 bases at V and 4 bases at J, leaving 11 bases unmatched. Germline values: CDR1 SGHTA, CDR2 FQGNSA. The CDR3 reads CASRSRDRDSYGYTF. The CDR3, as DNA: TGTGCCAGCAGGTCACGGGACAGAGACTCCTATGGCTACACCTTC.

The V gene is TRBV10-3, the J gene TRBJ2-1, with TRBD2 identical over 7 bases. The CDR3 extends over 17 amino acids. With 2 bases clipped from V and 1 base from J, the junction kept 8 bases outside the gene matches. Germline CDR1 and CDR2: ENHRY and SYGVKD. CDR3 protein: CAISETTQRGSYNEQFF. For the CDR3, the DNA is TGTGCCATCAGTGAGACGACCCAGCGGGGATCCTACAATGAGCAGTTCTTC.

The chain recombines TRBV28 with TRBJ2-3; D is perhaps TRBD1 (6 bases). Trimming pared 7 bases from V and 3 bases from J, leaving 14 bases between. The CDR3 spans 14 residues. Germline CDR1 MDHEN, CDR2 SYDVKM. In nucleotides, the CDR3 is TGTGCCAGCACCCTACAGGGTACAACAGATACGCAGTATTTT. Amino acids: CASTLQGTTDTQYF.

This chain's CDR3 is CASSPRQGLGGYGYTF. DNA for the CDR3: TGTGCCAGCAGCCCACGACAGGGGCTGGGCGGGTATGGCTACACCTTC. The rearrangement joins TRBV5-4 to TRBJ1-2; 8 bases fit TRBD1. Germline CDR1 is SGHNT and CDR2 is YYREEE (reference sequence). The CDR3 has 16 residues. The V and J ends lost 4 bases and 5 bases, in that order; junction bases with no gene match: 13.

This chain links TRBV15 with TRBJ2-5, with TRBD1 identical over 9 bases. The DNA end is more similar to TRBJ2-7, so the J call may be wrong. The CDR3 runs to 14 residues. The germline CDR1 and CDR2 sequences are LNHNV and YYDKDF (reference sequence). The CDR3 here is CATSRGTGVYEQYF. The CDR3 DNA sequence: TGTGCCACCAGCAGAGGGACAGGGGTCTACGAGCAGTACTTC.

The chain couples TRBV7-8 to TRBJ1-2, with D possibly TRBD1 on 5 matching bases. This CDR3 contains 16 residues. V lost 2 bases to trimming and J lost 4 bases, with 17 bases between them. Looked up from germline, CDR1 is SGHVS and CDR2 is FQNEAQ. CDR3 loop: CASSLSSGGATYGYTF. The DNA of the CDR3 is TGTGCCAGCAGCTTAAGTAGCGGTGGGGCCACCTATGGCTACACCTTC.

CDR3 residues: CASFPGKAPYNEQFF. The CDR3, as DNA: TGTGCCAGTTTTCCCGGAAAAGCGCCCTACAATGAGCAGTTCTTC. V gene TRBV7-9 combines with J gene TRBJ2-1; D is undetermined. Trimming left V 9 bases short and J 2 bases short, with 17 bases between. This CDR3 has 15 amino acids. The germline gives CDR1 SEHNR, CDR2 FQNEAQ (reference sequence).

The V call is TRBV7-8, the J call TRBJ2-3; 10 bases fit TRBD2. Germline trimming cut 0 bases from V and 5 bases from J; bases unmatched to any gene: 5. This CDR3 comprises 16 residues. CDR1 and CDR2 (germline): SGHVS, FQNEAQ. CDR3 DNA: TGTGCCAGCAGCTTAGCCCTAGCGGGAGCAGGAGATACGCAGTATTTT. Encoded protein: CASSLALAGAGDTQYF.

The chain recombines TRBV30 with TRBJ2-2, with 10 positions matching TRBD2. V lost 6 bases to trimming and J lost 4 bases; unmatched junction nucleotides: 8. The CDR3 has 15 residues. Germline V gives CDR1 GTSNPN, CDR2 SVGIG (reference sequence). The CDR3 is CACLASGSSTGELFF. CDR3 nucleotides: TGTGCCTGCCTAGCTAGCGGGAGTTCCACCGGGGAGCTGTTTTTT.

This clone was picked up one time. The rearrangement uses TRBV4-2 and TRBJ2-1; 7 bases match TRBD2. With V trimmed by 4 bases and J by 5 bases, 5 bases remained unmatched. The CDR3 length is 14 residues. Germline values: CDR1 LGHNA, CDR2 YNFKEQ. CDR3 bases: TGTGCCAGCAGCCGGGGAGGGGAAGACAATGAGCAGTTCTTC. It specifies CASSRGGEDNEQFF.

The CDR3 protein is CASSLRGPVAGDQTYEQYF. The CDR3 coding sequence is TGTGCCAGCAGCTTAAGGGGTCCGGTAGCGGGCGACCAAACCTACGAGCAGTACTTC. The V call is TRBV7-6, the J call TRBJ2-7; 7 positions match TRBD2. The germline CDR1 and CDR2 sequences are SGHVS and FNYEAQ. The CDR3 totals 19 residues. V was pared by 2 bases and J by 2 bases, with 18 bases of the junction left unmatched.